Presented here are 10 T cell receptor beta chains from one specimen sequenced in a study of OX40 agonist ivuxolimab in advanced cancers. TCRdb's copy holds only in-frame clones and misses some; the assay was immunoSEQ multiplex PCR. The sample contains almost 90,000 clones, about 86% of which appear only once. The sequencing used CD4+ or CD8+ T cells sorted from blood, collected in a trial of the OX40 agonist ivuxolimab. These receptor sequences come from an adult with an advanced solid tumor such as melanoma, head and neck, liver or kidney cancer.

The chain is built from TRBV7-2 and TRBJ2-1; 9 bases align to TRBD2. CDR3 length equals 12 residues. CDR1 and CDR2 from the germline V gene are SGHTA and FQGNSA. V lost 6 bases and J lost 9; bases outside the gene matches: 3. CDR3 nucleotides: TGTGCCAGCAGGACTAGCGGCCCTGAGCAGTTCTTC. Its translation: CASRTSGPEQFF.

The gene calls are TRBV19 and TRBJ2-3; 8 positions agree with TRBD1. CDR1 and CDR2 (germline): LNHDA, SQIVND (reference sequence). The CDR3 covers 15 residues. The V and J ends lost 6 bases and 4 bases, in that order; junction bases with no gene match: 9. CDR3 residues: CASSWDRTVADTQYF. DNA for the CDR3: TGTGCCAGTAGCTGGGACAGGACGGTGGCAGATACGCAGTATTTT.

The rearrangement uses TRBV27 and TRBJ1-6; D gene uncertain. The ends were cut back, 7 bases at V and 7 bases at J, with 14 bases in the middle. Germline V gives CDR1 MNHEY, CDR2 SMNVEV (reference sequence). The CDR3 covers 14 residues. The CDR3 spells CASTKLVQNSPLHF. The CDR3 nucleotides are TGTGCCAGCACCAAGTTGGTTCAGAATTCACCCCTCCACTTT.

The chain is built from TRBV7-9 and TRBJ1-1, with 7 bases matching TRBD1. V shed 5 bases and J 2 bases; nucleotides not matched to a gene: 5. CDR1 is SEHNR and CDR2 is FQNEAQ in the germline V gene (reference sequence). The CDR3 has 14 amino acids. The CDR3 DNA follows: TGTGCCAGCAGCATAAGACAGGGTAACACTGAAGCTTTCTTT. Its translation is CASSIRQGNTEAFF. The complete variable domain, with remaining parts taken from reference TRBV7-9 and TRBJ1-1, reads DTGVSQNPRHKITKRGQNVTFRCDPISEHNRLYWYRQTLGQGPEFLTYFQNEAQLEKSRLLSDRFSAERPKGSFSTLEIQRTEQGDSAMYLCASSIRQGNTEAFFGQGTRLTVV.

J is TRBJ2-7 and V is TRBV10-2; no definite D call. The CDR3 totals 13 residues. The V gene lost 2 bases and the J gene lost 2 bases, with 7 bases spanning the gap. Germline V CDR1 and CDR2: WSHSY, SAAADI. The CDR3: CASSEIEAYEQYF. The CDR3 DNA reads as TGCGCCAGCAGTGAGATCGAGGCCTACGAGCAGTACTTC.

The chain uses TRBV5-1 and TRBJ1-2; TRBD1 matches at 10 bases. The junction had 6 bases not matched to a gene; V was cut back by 4 bases and J by 3 bases. Germline CDR1 SGHRS, CDR2 YFSETQ. The CDR3 runs to 15 residues. CDR3 protein: CASSRGTGEYYGYTF. The CDR3 nucleotides read TGCGCCAGCAGCCGCGGGACAGGGGAGTACTATGGCTACACCTTC.

The chain joins TRBV9 to TRBJ1-3; D uncertain. The CDR3 runs to 15 residues. Trimming stripped 3 bases from V and 4 bases from J, with 14 bases between. Germline CDR1 SGDLS, CDR2 YYNGEE. CDR3 amino acids: CASSDRTTSGNTIYF. CDR3 DNA: TGTGCCAGCAGCGATCGGACTACCTCGGGAAACACCATATATTTT.

Turning to this clone: The junction does not match germline at one end; this may be a read error. This chain connects TRBV12-5 to TRBJ2-2, with D maybe TRBD1 (6 bases). The CDR3 length is 15 residues. From germline, CDR1 is LGHNT and CDR2 FRNRAP. The CDR3 loop is CVSGFRTANTGELFF. DNA for the CDR3: TGTGTTAGTGGTTTTAGGACAGCGAACACCGGGGAGCTGTTTTTT.

The rearrangement uses TRBV6-6 and TRBJ2-3; TRBD2 aligns across 14 bases. The V gene end was trimmed by 5 bases and the J gene end by 4 bases; junction bases not matched to a gene: 5. CDR1 is MNHNY, CDR2 SVGAGI, per germline (reference sequence). The CDR3 length is 16 residues. CDR3 DNA: TGTGCCAGCAGTCGACGGACTAGCGGGGGGTCAGATACGCAGTATTTT. Translating gives CASSRRTSGGSDTQYF.

The CDR3 protein is CASSRTSGDTQYF. The CDR3 coding sequence is TGTGCCAGCAGCCGGACTAGCGGAGATACGCAGTATTTT. V and J are TRBV5-6 and TRBJ2-3; 10 bases align to TRBD2. V lost 4 bases and J lost 5; bases outside the gene matches: 1. The germline CDR1 and CDR2 sequences are SGHDT and YYEEEE. The CDR3 is 13 amino acids.